This T cell receptor (beta chain) was profiled in a study of T-cell memory formation after mild COVID-19. The table lists this clonotype with a few counts. TCRdb processed the 5' RACE reads anew with MiXCR; each CDR3 protein has one entry. Among about 430,000 distinct CDR3 sequences listed, more than 15% were seen once. Germline lookup yields CDR1 SQVTM and CDR2 ANQGSEA. The CDR3 spans 14 residues. The V and J ends lost 3 bases and 4 bases respectively, with 15 bases between them. Sequencing was carried out using PBMCs or a T cell subset sorted from them (not recorded which). The J gene is TRBJ1-1, the V gene TRBV29-1, with D perhaps matching TRBD1 (5 bases). The clonotype originates from a man younger than 35 who had mild COVID-19 (a few samples of this study predate the infection). Cell type and time point are not known. CDR3 amino acids: CSVEGRGDGTEAFF. The CDR3 coding sequence is TGCAGCGTTGAGGGACGGGGAGACGGCACTGAAGCTTTCTTT.